Below are 27 T cell receptor beta chains sequenced from a single sample in a study of shared clonotypes between healthy human individuals. Using immunoSEQ multiplex PCR, the repertoire was profiled, and TCRdb retains in-frame clones only, with some absent. The profile shows 1.4 million or so clones, about 98.5% of them singletons. The sequenced sample was naive CD4+ T cells sorted from blood. Subset noted: CD45RA+ positively selected. These receptors all come from a man aged 25-45 years in good health.

The CDR3 sequence is CASSLDVNTGELFF. In DNA, the CDR3 is TGTGCCAGCAGCTTAGACGTGAACACCGGGGAGCTGTTTTTT. The chain links TRBV7-2 to TRBJ2-2; D not certain. Germline V gene sequence: CDR1 SGHTA, CDR2 FQGNSA. CDR3 size: 14 residues. Between the trimmed V and J ends, which lost 1 base and 1 base, there was a span of 4 bases.

The CDR3 is CATSLGLAGGDIQYF. CDR3 nucleotides: TGTGCCACCAGCCTCGGACTAGCGGGAGGTGACATTCAGTACTTC. The V and J genes are TRBV15 and TRBJ2-4, with 14 bases that match TRBD2. This CDR3 spans 15 amino acids. V trimming: 5 bases; J trimming: 8 bases; junction bases outside the gene matches: 5. The germline V gene has CDR1 LNHNV and CDR2 YYDKDF (reference sequence).

This sequence joins TRBV13 and TRBJ2-7; D is undetermined. V lost 5 bases to trimming and J lost 2 bases, with 19 bases between them. Germline V gene sequence: CDR1 PRHDT, CDR2 FYEKMQ (reference sequence). This CDR3 region has 16 residues. The CDR3 sequence is CASSRRLKTYTYEQYF. The CDR3 DNA sequence: TGTGCCAGCAGCCGACGACTGAAAACCTATACCTACGAGCAGTACTTC.

This chain uses TRBV10-3 with TRBJ2-5; 7 nucleotides agree with TRBD1. The CDR3 covers 11 residues. V shed 10 bases, J shed 9 bases, and the junction held 8 bases outside the gene matches. Germline CDR1 ENHRY, CDR2 SYGVKD. The CDR3 here is CAKQGFGSQYF. Here the CDR3 DNA reads TGTGCCAAACAGGGGTTTGGTTCCCAGTACTTC.

This CDR3 reads CASSPYTSSTDTQYF. The CDR3 DNA follows: TGTGCCAGCTCACCATATACTAGCAGCACAGATACGCAGTATTTT. This rearrangement joins TRBV18 to TRBJ2-3; D perhaps matches TRBD2 (6 bases). Per the germline V gene, CDR1 is KGHSH and CDR2 is LQKENI. This CDR3 has 15 amino acids. The V gene lost 2 bases and the J gene lost 0 bases, with 9 bases spanning the gap.

CDR3 amino acids: CASSFISALAGPSTDTQYF. The CDR3 DNA follows: TGTGCCAGCAGCTTCATCTCGGCCCTAGCGGGGCCTAGCACAGATACGCAGTATTTT. This chain links TRBV5-4 with TRBJ2-3; 9 nucleotides align to TRBD2. The CDR3 consists of 19 residues. CDR1 is SGHNT, CDR2 YYREEE, per germline (reference sequence). J was trimmed by 0 bases and V by 2 bases; bases with no gene match: 13. The entire variable domain, with the rest obtained from reference TRBV5-4 and TRBJ2-3, is as follows: ETGVTQSPTHLIKTRGQQVTLRCSSQSGHNTVSWYQQALGQGPQFIFQYYREEENGRGNFPPRFSGLQFPNYSSELNVNALELDDSALYLCASSFISALAGPSTDTQYFGPGTRLTVL.

The chain couples TRBV28 to TRBJ2-1; 10 bases align to TRBD2. CDR1 is MDHEN, CDR2 SYDVKM, per germline. CDR3 length equals 14 residues. The ends lost 6 bases at V and 7 bases at J; junction bases unmatched: 6. Written as DNA, the CDR3 is TGTGCCAGCAGAAAAGCGGGAGGGGGGAATGAGCAGTTCTTC. Translation: CASRKAGGGNEQFF.

DNA for the CDR3: TGTGCCAGCAGTTTATATGCCGCAGGGCTCAATCAGCCCCAGCATTTT. Protein: CASSLYAAGLNQPQHF. The chain combines TRBV28 with TRBJ1-5; D perhaps matches TRBD1 (5 bases). The CDR3 extends over 16 amino acids. Per germline, CDR1 MDHEN and CDR2 SYDVKM. The V end was cut by 1 base, the J end by 3 bases, with 13 bases between.

The gene calls are TRBV10-2 and TRBJ1-5; D uncertain. The CDR3 consists of 15 residues. The germline CDR1 and CDR2 sequences are WSHSY and SAAADI. Trimming took off 3 bases at V and 6 bases at J, with 15 bases between the two ends. CDR3 nucleotides: TGCGCCAGCAGTGATATAAAGGGCTCTGGTCAGCCCCAGCATTTT. Translated, it gives CASSDIKGSGQPQHF.

V is TRBV6-4 and J is TRBJ2-3; tentatively, D is TRBD1 (6 bases). V was trimmed by 2 bases and J by 9 bases, leaving 12 bases between them. The length of the CDR3 is 13 residues. CDR1 MRHNA and CDR2 SNTAGT come from the germline V gene. The CDR3 sequence is CASSDMQGLTQYF. The DNA of the CDR3 is TGTGCCAGCAGTGACATGCAGGGGTTGACGCAGTATTTT.

CDR3 amino acids: CASSLPDRLYEQYF. CDR3 nucleotide sequence: TGTGCCAGCAGCTTGCCTGACAGGCTTTACGAGCAGTACTTC. This chain links TRBV7-2 with TRBJ2-7; a weak D match, TRBD1 (6 bases). V gave up 3 bases and J gave up 4 bases, with 13 bases separating them. The CDR3 contains 14 residues. CDR1 and CDR2 (germline): SGHTA, FQGNSA. Supplemented by reference TRBV7-2 and TRBJ2-7, the full variable domain reads GAGVSQSPSNKVTEKGKDVELRCDPISGHTALYWYRQSLGQGLEFLIYFQGNSAPDKSGLPSDRFSAERTGGSVSTLTIQRTQQEDSAVYLCASSLPDRLYEQYFGPGTRLTVT.

This chain uses TRBV29-1 with TRBJ2-7, with D perhaps being TRBD1 or TRBD2 (5 bases each). Germline values: CDR1 SQVTM, CDR2 ANQGSEA. The CDR3 is 13 residues long. The V and J ends lost 5 bases and 1 base respectively, with 12 bases between them. The CDR3 region has the DNA TGCAGCGTTACGAATGAGGGGTCCTACGAGCAGTACTTC. As protein: CSVTNEGSYEQYF.

Comment on this clone: This sample includes further DNA sequences coding for the same CDR3. V is TRBV6-5 and J is TRBJ2-7; a possible D gene is TRBD2 (7 bases). The CDR3 is 13 residues long. CDR1 is MNHEY, CDR2 SVGAGI, per germline. V was clipped by 5 bases and J by 2 bases, with 10 bases between them. This CDR3 reads CASSQGTTYEQYF. As DNA, the CDR3 is TGTGCCAGCAGTCAGGGGACTACCTACGAGCAGTACTTC.

The V gene is TRBV5-4, the J gene TRBJ2-7, with TRBD1 matching 8 bases. Germline trimming cut 4 bases from V and 1 base from J; bases unmatched to any gene: 7. This CDR3 has 15 amino acids. Germline V gene lookup returns CDR1 SGHNT and CDR2 YYREEE (reference sequence). In DNA, the CDR3 is TGTGCCAGCAGCAGAGGGACAGGAGGGTCCTACGAGCAGTACTTC. Translated, it gives CASSRGTGGSYEQYF. Variable domain in full (rest from reference TRBV5-4 and TRBJ2-7): ETGVTQSPTHLIKTRGQQVTLRCSSQSGHNTVSWYQQALGQGPQFIFQYYREEENGRGNFPPRFSGLQFPNYSSELNVNALELDDSALYLCASSRGTGGSYEQYFGPGTRLTVT.

This rearrangement joins TRBV28 to TRBJ2-7; D is ambiguous. This CDR3 is 15 amino acids long. Germline V CDR1 and CDR2: MDHEN, SYDVKM. The germline V and J ends were trimmed by 7 bases and 2 bases, with 18 bases remaining between them. DNA of the CDR3: TGTGCCAGCATCGAACCCGGGCCACCAACCTACGAGCAGTACTTC. It translates to CASIEPGPPTYEQYF.

The CDR3 loop is CASSQDSRRAGGDEQFF. CDR3 in DNA: TGCGCCAGCAGCCAAGATAGCCGGAGGGCCGGCGGGGACGAGCAGTTCTTC. The chain links TRBV4-3 to TRBJ2-1; TRBD2 is a possible D gene (6 bases). Trimming removed 0 bases at V and 10 bases at J, with 22 bases between. Germline V gene lookup returns CDR1 LGHNA and CDR2 YSLEER. The CDR3 runs to 17 residues.

The chain links TRBV6-1 to TRBJ1-2, with D possibly matching TRBD1 (6 bases). The V gene lost 8 bases and the J gene lost 0 bases, with 10 bases spanning the gap. The V gene's germline CDR1 is MNHNS and CDR2 SASEGT. The CDR3 spans 13 residues. CDR3 residues: CASWGQSNYGYTF. CDR3 DNA sequence: TGTGCCAGCTGGGGACAATCTAACTATGGCTACACCTTC.

As regards this clone: At one of its ends the junction is not consistent with the germline gene, which may arise from a read error. V is TRBV25-1 and J is TRBJ1-1, with TRBD1 identical over 7 bases. Looked up from germline, CDR1 is MGHDK and CDR2 is SYGVNS. The CDR3 is 13 amino acids. The CDR3 spells CASSGDSKILFTF. Written as DNA, the CDR3 is TGTGCCAGCAGTGGGGACAGCAAGATACTGTTTACATTT.

This clone showed up just once. V and J are TRBV7-9 and TRBJ2-7; no clear D gene. Germline CDR1 and CDR2: SEHNR and FQNEAQ (reference sequence). This CDR3 comprises 13 residues. Trimming shortened V by 5 bases and J by 2 bases, and 10 bases separated the two germline ends. CDR3 loop: CASSPSPAYEQYF. The CDR3 DNA follows: TGTGCCAGCAGCCCCTCCCCCGCCTACGAGCAGTACTTC.

The chain couples TRBV9 to TRBJ2-5, with 12 bases lining up with TRBD2. J was trimmed by 5 bases and V by 3 bases; bases with no gene match: 11. This CDR3 is built from 17 residues. CDR1 and CDR2 (germline): SGDLS, YYNGEE. CDR3 DNA sequence: TGTGCCAGCAGCGGAGAAGACGGACTAGCGGGACTGGAGACCCAGTACTTC. Its translation: CASSGEDGLAGLETQYF.

The rearrangement uses TRBV28 and TRBJ1-5; 7 positions match TRBD1. After removal of 6 bases from V and 7 bases from J, the junction contained 3 bases not matched to a gene. CDR3 length equals 12 residues. Germline-derived CDR1 and CDR2 are MDHEN and SYDVKM. The DNA of the CDR3 is TGTGCCAGCAGCCCACAGGGGCAGCCCCAGCATTTT. Its protein is CASSPQGQPQHF.

A word on this clone: Other nucleotide sequences from this sample produce the same CDR3. This chain connects TRBV7-2 to TRBJ1-1; D is unresolved. V gave up 2 bases and J gave up 1 base, with 8 bases separating them. Germline lookup yields CDR1 SGHTA and CDR2 FQGNSA. The CDR3 is 14 residues long. CDR3 nucleotide sequence: TGTGCCAGCAGCTTACTACAGCCGAACACTGAAGCTTTCTTT. Its protein product is CASSLLQPNTEAFF.

The chain recombines TRBV29-1 with TRBJ2-3; 9 nucleotides match TRBD2. V shed 6 bases, J shed 2 bases, and the junction held 6 bases outside the gene matches. CDR3 size: 14 residues. Per germline, CDR1 SQVTM and CDR2 ANQGSEA. CDR3 sequence (DNA): TGCAGCGTAGATAGCGGGAGCCACACAGATACGCAGTATTTT. It specifies CSVDSGSHTDTQYF.

This clone was recorded only once. The CDR3 DNA sequence: TGTGCCAGCTCACCATCGACAGTCGGCTCGGATGGCTACACCTTC. Translating gives CASSPSTVGSDGYTF. This chain connects TRBV18 to TRBJ1-2, with a possible D match to TRBD1 (5 bases). The CDR3 runs 15 residues. Per the germline V gene, CDR1 is KGHSH and CDR2 is LQKENI. The germline V and J ends were trimmed by 2 bases and 6 bases, with 16 bases remaining between them.

This chain joins TRBV19 and TRBJ1-3; D gene unclear. Per germline, CDR1 LNHDA and CDR2 SQIVND (reference sequence). V was clipped by 7 bases and J by 0 bases, with 13 bases between them. This CDR3 contains 15 residues. The CDR3 DNA follows: TGTGCCAGTACGGAGCGGGGTAGCTCTGGAAACACCATATATTTT. Protein: CASTERGSSGNTIYF.

About this clone itself: Other DNA sequences from this sample encode an identical CDR3 as well. The rearrangement uses TRBV2 and TRBJ1-3; no clear D. CDR1 and CDR2 from the germline V gene are SNHLY and FYNNEI. CDR3 length: 12 residues. V was pared by 2 bases and J by 4 bases, with 3 bases between. CDR3 sequence: CASSESGNTIYF. CDR3 coding DNA: TGTGCCAGCAGTGAAAGCGGAAACACCATATATTTT.

The gene calls are TRBV5-1 and TRBJ1-3; TRBD1 matches 7 bases. This CDR3 comprises 14 residues. Germline V gene sequence: CDR1 SGHRS, CDR2 YFSETQ. J gave up 1 base and V 6 bases, and 4 bases lay outside the gene matches. The CDR3 coding sequence is TGCGCCAGCAACGCAGGGGGTTCTGGAAACACCATATATTTT. This sequence encodes CASNAGGSGNTIYF.